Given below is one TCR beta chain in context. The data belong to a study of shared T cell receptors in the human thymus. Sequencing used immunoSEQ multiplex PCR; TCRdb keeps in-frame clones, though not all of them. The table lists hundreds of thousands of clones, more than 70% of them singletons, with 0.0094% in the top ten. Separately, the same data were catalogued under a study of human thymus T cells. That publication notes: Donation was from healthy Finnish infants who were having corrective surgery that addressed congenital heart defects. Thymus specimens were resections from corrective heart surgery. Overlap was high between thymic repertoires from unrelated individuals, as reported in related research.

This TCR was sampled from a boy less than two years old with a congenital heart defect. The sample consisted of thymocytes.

The CDR3 DNA reads TGTGCCACCAGCAGAGATCGGTCGACCTACGAGCAGTACTTC. Its protein product is CATSRDRSTYEQYF. The V and J genes are TRBV15 and TRBJ2-7; D not resolved. This CDR3 comprises 14 residues. The germline V and J ends were trimmed by 0 bases and 2 bases, with 8 bases remaining between them. Germline CDR1 and CDR2: LNHNV and YYDKDF (reference sequence).